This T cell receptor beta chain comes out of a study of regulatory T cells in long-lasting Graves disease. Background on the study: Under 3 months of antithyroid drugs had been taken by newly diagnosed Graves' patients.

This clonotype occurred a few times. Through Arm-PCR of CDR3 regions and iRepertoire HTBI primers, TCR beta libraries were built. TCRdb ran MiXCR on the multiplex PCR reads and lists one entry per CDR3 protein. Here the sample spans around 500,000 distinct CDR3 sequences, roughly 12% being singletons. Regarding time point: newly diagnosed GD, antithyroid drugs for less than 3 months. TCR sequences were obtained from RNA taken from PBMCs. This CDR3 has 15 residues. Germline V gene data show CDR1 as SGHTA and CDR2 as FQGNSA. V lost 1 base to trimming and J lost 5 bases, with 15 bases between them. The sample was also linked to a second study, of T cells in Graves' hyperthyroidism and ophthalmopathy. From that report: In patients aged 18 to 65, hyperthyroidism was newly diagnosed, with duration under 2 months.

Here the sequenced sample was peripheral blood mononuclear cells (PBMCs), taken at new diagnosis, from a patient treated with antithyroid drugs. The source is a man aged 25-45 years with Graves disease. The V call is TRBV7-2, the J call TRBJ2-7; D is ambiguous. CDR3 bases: TGTGCCAGCAGCTTAGGGTTCGCCGACAAGCACGAGCAGTACTTC. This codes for CASSLGFADKHEQYF.